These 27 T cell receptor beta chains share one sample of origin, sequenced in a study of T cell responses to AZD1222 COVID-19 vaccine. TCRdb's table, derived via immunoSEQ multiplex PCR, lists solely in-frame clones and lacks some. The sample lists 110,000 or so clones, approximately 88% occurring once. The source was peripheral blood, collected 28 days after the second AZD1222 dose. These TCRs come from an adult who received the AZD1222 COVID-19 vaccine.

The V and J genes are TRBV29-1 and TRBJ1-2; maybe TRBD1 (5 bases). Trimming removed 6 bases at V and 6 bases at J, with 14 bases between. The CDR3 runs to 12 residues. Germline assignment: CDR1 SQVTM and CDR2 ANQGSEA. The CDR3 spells CSVLGGGDGYTF. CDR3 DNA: TGCAGCGTCCTCGGGGGAGGGGATGGCTACACCTTC.

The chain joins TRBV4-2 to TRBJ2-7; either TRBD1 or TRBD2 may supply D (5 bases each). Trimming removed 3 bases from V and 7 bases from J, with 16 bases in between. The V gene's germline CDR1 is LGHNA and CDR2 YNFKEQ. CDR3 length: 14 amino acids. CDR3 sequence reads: CASSQEGDGWEQYF. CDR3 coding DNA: TGTGCCAGCAGCCAGGAAGGGGACGGTTGGGAGCAGTACTTC.

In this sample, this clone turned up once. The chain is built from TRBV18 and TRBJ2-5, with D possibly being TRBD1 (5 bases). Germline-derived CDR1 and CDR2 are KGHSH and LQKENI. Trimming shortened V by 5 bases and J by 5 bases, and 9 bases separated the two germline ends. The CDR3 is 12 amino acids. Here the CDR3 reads CASSTRQETQYF. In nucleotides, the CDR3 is TGTGCCAGCTCAACCCGACAGGAGACCCAGTACTTC.

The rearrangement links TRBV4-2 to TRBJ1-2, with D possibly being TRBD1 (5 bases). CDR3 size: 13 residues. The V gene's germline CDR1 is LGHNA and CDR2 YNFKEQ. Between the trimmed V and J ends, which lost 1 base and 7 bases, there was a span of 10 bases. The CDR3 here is CASSQAGQAGYTF. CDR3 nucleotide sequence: TGTGCCAGCAGCCAAGCGGGGCAGGCTGGCTACACCTTC.

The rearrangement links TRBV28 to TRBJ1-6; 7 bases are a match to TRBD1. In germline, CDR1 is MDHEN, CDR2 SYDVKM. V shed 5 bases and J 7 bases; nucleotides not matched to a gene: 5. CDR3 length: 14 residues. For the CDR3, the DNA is TGTGCCAGCAGTCCCCGACAGGGCAATTCACCCCTCCACTTT. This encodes CASSPRQGNSPLHF.

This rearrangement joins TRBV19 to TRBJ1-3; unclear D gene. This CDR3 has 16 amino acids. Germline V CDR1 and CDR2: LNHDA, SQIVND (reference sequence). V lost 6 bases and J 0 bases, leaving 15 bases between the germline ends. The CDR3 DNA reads TGTGCCAGTAGCCAAGCGACGAGAGGCTCTGGAAACACCATATATTTT. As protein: CASSQATRGSGNTIYF.

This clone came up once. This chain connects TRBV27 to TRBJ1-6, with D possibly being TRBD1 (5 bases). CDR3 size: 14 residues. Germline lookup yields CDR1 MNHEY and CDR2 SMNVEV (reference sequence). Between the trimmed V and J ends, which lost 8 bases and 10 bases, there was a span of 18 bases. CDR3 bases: TGTGCCAGCCGAATGGGGGGGGTGGGGTCACCCCTCCACTTT. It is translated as CASRMGGVGSPLHF.

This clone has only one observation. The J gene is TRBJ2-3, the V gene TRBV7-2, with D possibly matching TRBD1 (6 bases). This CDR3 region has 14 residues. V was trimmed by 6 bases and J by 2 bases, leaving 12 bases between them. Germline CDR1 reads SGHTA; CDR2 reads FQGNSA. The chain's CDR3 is CASRMDSYTDTQYF. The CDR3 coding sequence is TGTGCCAGCAGGATGGACAGTTACACAGATACGCAGTATTTT.

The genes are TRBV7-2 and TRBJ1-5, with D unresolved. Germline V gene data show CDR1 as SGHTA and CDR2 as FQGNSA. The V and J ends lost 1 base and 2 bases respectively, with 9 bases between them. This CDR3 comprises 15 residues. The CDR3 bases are TGTGCCAGCAGCTTAGGGAGTGTAGGCAATCAGCCCCAGCATTTT. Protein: CASSLGSVGNQPQHF.

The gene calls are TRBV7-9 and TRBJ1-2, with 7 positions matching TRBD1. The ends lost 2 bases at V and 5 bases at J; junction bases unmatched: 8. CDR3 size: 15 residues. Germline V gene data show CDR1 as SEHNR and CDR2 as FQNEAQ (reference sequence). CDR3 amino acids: CASSLFEQGPYGYTF. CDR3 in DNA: TGTGCCAGCAGCTTATTTGAACAGGGGCCTTATGGCTACACCTTC. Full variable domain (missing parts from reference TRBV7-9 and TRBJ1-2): DTGVSQNPRHKITKRGQNVTFRCDPISEHNRLYWYRQTLGQGPEFLTYFQNEAQLEKSRLLSDRFSAERPKGSFSTLEIQRTEQGDSAMYLCASSLFEQGPYGYTFGSGTRLTVV.

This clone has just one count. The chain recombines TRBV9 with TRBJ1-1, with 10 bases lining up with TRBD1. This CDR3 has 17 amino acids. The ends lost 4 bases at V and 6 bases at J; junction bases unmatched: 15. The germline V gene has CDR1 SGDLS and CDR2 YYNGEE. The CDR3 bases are TGTGCCAGCAGCCCCTCCGGGACAGGGGTTTCAGTGGCTGAAGCTTTCTTT. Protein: CASSPSGTGVSVAEAFF.

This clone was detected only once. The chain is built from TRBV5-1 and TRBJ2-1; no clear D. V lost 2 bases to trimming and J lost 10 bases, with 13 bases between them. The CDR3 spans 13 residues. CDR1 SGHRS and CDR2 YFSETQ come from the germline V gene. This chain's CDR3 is CASSLALGPEQFF. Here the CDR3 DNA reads TGCGCCAGCAGCTTAGCCCTTGGGCCCGAGCAGTTCTTC.

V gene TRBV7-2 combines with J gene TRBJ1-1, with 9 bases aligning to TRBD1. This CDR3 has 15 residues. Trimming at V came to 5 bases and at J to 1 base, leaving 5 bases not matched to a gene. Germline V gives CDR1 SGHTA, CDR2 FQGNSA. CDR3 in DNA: TGTGCCAGCAGCACTTGGACAGGGGCGAACACTGAAGCTTTCTTT. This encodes CASSTWTGANTEAFF.

The CDR3 nucleotides are TGTGCCAGCAGAACGTCCGGGGGCCGCACAGATACGCAGTATTTT. This encodes CASRTSGGRTDTQYF. The chain has TRBV7-9 and TRBJ2-3, with D perhaps TRBD1 or TRBD2 (6 bases each). The germline CDR1 and CDR2 sequences are SEHNR and FQNEAQ (reference sequence). Trimming took 6 bases from V and 1 from J, leaving 14 bases between them. This CDR3 comprises 15 residues.

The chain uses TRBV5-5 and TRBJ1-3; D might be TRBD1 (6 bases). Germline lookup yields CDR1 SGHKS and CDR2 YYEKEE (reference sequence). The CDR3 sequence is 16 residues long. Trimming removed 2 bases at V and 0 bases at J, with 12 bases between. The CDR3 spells CASSFQGLRSGNTIYF. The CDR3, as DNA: TGTGCCAGCAGCTTTCAGGGGCTGCGCTCTGGAAACACCATATATTTT.

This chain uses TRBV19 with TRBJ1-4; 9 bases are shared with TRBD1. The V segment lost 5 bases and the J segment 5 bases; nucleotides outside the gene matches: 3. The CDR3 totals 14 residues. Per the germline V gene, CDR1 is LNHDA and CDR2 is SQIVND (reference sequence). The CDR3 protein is CASSEGQGNEKLFF. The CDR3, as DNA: TGTGCCAGTAGTGAGGGACAGGGAAATGAAAAACTGTTTTTT.

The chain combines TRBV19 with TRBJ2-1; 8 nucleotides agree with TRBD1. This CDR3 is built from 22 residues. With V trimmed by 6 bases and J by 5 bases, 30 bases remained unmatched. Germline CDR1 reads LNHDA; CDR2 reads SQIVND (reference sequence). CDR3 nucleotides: TGTGCCAGTAGCATCCAAGTAGCATCCTATCCTCTGGGGACAGGCGGCAACAATGAGCAGTTCTTC. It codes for CASSIQVASYPLGTGGNNEQFF.

This CDR3 reads CATTPWTGDIYGYTF. CDR3 DNA: TGCGCCACCACTCCCTGGACAGGGGACATCTATGGCTACACCTTC. The chain combines TRBV10-2 with TRBJ1-2; 9 bases agree with TRBD1. The CDR3 is made up of 15 amino acids. Germline CDR1 and CDR2: WSHSY and SAAADI. V shed 10 bases and J 4 bases; nucleotides not matched to a gene: 13.

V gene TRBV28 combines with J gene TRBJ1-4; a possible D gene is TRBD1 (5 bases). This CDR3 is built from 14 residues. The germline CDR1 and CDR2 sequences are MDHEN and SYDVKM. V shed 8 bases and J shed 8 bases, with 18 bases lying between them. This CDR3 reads CASRTGRAGEKLFF. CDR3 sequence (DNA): TGTGCCAGCCGGACCGGCAGGGCTGGCGAAAAACTGTTTTTT.

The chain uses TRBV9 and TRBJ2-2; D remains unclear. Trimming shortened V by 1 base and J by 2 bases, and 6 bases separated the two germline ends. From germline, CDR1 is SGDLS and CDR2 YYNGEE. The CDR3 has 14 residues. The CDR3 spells CASSVRANTGELFF. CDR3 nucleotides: TGTGCCAGCAGCGTAAGGGCCAACACCGGGGAGCTGTTTTTT.

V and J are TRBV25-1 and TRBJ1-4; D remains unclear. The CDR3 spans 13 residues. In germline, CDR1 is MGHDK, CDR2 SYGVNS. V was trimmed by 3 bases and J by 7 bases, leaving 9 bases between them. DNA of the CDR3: TGTGCCAGCAGTGAGGGGAGTAGTGAAAAACTGTTTTTT. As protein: CASSEGSSEKLFF.

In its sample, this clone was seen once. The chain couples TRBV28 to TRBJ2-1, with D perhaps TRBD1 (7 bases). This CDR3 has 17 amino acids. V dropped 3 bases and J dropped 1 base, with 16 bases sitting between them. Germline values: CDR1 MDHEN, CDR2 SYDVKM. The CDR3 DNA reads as TGTGCCAGCAGTTTCGGGGGACAGAGATTTTCCTACAATGAGCAGTTCTTC. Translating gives CASSFGGQRFSYNEQFF. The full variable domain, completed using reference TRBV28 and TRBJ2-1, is DVKVTQSSRYLVKRTGEKVFLECVQDMDHENMFWYRQDPGLGLRLIYFSYDVKMKEKGDIPEGYSVSREKKERFSLILESASTNQTSMYLCASSFGGQRFSYNEQFFGPGTRLTVL.

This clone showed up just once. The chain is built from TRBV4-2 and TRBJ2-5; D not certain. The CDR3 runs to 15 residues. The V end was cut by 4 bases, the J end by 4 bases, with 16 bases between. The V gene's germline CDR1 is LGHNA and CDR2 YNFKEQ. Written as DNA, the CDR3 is TGTGCCAGCAGCCCTAAAGTTGACCGGGTAGAGACCCAGTACTTC. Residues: CASSPKVDRVETQYF.

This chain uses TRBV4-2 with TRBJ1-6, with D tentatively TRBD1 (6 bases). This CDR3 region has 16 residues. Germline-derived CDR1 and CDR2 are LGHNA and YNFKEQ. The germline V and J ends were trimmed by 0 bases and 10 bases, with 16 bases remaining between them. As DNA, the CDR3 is TGTGCCAGCAGCCAAGATGGGGCAGGGGTAGGATCACCCCTCCACTTT. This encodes CASSQDGAGVGSPLHF.

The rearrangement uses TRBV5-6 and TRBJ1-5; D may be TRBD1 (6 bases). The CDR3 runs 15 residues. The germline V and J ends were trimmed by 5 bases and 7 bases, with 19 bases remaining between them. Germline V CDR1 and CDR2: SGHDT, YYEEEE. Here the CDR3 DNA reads TGTGCCAGCAGTTTTGGGACAAGCTTGCGGCAGCCCCAGCATTTT. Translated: CASSFGTSLRQPQHF. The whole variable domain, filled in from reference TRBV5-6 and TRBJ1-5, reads DAGVTQSPTHLIKTRGQQVTLRCSPKSGHDTVSWYQQALGQGPQFIFQYYEEEERQRGNFPDRFSGHQFPNYSSELNVNALLLGDSALYLCASSFGTSLRQPQHFGDGTRLSIL.

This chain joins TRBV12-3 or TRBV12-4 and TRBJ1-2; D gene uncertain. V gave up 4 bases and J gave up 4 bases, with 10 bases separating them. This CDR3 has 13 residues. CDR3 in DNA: TGTGCCAGCAGTTACGGACCCTCCTATGGCTACACCTTC. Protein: CASSYGPSYGYTF.

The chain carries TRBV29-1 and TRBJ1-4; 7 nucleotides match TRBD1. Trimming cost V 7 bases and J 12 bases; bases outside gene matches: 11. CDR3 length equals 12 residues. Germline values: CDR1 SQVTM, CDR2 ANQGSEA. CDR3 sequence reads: CSGVTLQGELFF. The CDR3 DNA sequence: TGCAGCGGAGTGACCCTTCAGGGGGAACTGTTTTTT.